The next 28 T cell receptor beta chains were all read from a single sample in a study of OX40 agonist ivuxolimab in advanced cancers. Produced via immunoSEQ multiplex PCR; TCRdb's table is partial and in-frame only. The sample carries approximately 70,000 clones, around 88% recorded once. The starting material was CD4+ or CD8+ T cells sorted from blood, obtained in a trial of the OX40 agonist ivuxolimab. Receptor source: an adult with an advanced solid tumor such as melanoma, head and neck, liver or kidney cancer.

The CDR3 region is CASSPSAGMITEAFF. CDR3 DNA: TGCGCCAGCAGCCCCTCGGCAGGGATGATCACTGAAGCTTTCTTT. The V and J genes are TRBV5-1 and TRBJ1-1; a weak D match, TRBD1 (5 bases). The germline gives CDR1 SGHRS, CDR2 YFSETQ. The V end was cut by 4 bases, the J end by 4 bases, with 17 bases between. This CDR3 spans 15 amino acids.

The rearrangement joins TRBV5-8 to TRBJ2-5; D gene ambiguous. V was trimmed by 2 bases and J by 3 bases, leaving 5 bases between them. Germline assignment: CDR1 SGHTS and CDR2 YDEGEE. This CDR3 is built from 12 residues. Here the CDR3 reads CASSFGEETQYF. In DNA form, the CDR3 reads TGTGCCAGCAGCTTTGGGGAAGAGACCCAGTACTTC.

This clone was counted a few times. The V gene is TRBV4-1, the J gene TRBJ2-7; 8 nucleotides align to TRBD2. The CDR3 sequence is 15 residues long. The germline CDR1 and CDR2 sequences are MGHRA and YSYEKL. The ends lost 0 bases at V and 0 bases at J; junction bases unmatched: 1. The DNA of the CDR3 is TGCGCCAGCAGCCAAGAGGGGACTAGCTCCTACGAGCAGTACTTC. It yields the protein CASSQEGTSSYEQYF.

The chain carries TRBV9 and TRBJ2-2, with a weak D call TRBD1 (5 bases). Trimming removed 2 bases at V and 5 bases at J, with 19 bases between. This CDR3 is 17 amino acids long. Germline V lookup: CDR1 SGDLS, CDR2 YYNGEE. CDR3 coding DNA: TGTGCCAGCAGCGTCGGAATATTTGGGGCAAGGACCGGGGAGCTGTTTTTT. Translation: CASSVGIFGARTGELFF.

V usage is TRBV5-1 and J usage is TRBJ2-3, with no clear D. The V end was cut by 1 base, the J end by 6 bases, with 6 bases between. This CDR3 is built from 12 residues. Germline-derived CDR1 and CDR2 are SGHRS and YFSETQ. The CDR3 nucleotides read TGCGCCAGCAGCTTGACTCTGGATACGCAGTATTTT. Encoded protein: CASSLTLDTQYF. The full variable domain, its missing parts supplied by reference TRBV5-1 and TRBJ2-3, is KAGVTQTPRYLIKTRGQQVTLSCSPISGHRSVSWYQQTPGQGLQFLFEYFSETQRNKGNFPGRFSGRQFSNSRSEMNVSTLELGDSALYLCASSLTLDTQYFGPGTRLTVL.

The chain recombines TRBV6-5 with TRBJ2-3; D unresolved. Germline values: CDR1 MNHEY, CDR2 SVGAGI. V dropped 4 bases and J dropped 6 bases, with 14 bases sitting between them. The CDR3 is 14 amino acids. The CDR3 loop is CASSSPLGRDTQYF. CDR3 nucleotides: TGTGCCAGCAGTTCCCCCCTAGGGCGGGATACGCAGTATTTT.

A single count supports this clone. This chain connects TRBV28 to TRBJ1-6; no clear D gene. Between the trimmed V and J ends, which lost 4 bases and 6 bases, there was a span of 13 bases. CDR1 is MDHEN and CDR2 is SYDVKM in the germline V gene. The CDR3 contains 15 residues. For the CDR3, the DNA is TGTGCCAGCAGTTGGCCGGTAGGCCTTAATTCACCCCTCCACTTT. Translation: CASSWPVGLNSPLHF.

The CDR3 sequence is CASSALATSYSNQPQHF. The CDR3 DNA reads as TGTGCCAGCAGTGCCCTCGCAACAAGTTATAGCAATCAGCCCCAGCATTTT. The V and J genes are TRBV6-1 and TRBJ1-5, with D uncertain. Germline V lookup: CDR1 MNHNS, CDR2 SASEGT. V gave up 4 bases and J gave up 0 bases, with 16 bases separating them. The CDR3 totals 17 residues.

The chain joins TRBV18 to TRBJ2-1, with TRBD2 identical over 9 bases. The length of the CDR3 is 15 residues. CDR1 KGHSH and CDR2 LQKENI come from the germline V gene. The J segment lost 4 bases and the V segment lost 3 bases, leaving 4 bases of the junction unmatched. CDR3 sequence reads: CASSPLAGSYNEQFF. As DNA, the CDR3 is TGTGCCAGCTCACCGCTAGCGGGGAGTTACAATGAGCAGTTCTTC.

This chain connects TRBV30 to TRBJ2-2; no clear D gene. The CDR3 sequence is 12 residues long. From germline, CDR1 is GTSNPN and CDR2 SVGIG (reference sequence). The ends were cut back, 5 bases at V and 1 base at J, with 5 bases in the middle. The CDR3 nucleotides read TGTGCCTGGGCAGGGAACACCGGGGAGCTGTTTTTT. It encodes CAWAGNTGELFF.

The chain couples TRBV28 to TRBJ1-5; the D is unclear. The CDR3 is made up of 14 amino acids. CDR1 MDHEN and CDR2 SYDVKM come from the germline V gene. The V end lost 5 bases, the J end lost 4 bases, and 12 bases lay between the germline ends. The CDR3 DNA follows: TGTGCCAGCAGTCGGACGGGTATTAATCAGCCCCAGCATTTT. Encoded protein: CASSRTGINQPQHF.

The CDR3 region has the DNA TGTGCCAGCAGCTCGGACAGGGCGGACACTGAAGCTTTCTTT. This gives the protein CASSSDRADTEAFF. J is TRBJ1-1 and V is TRBV7-9; 8 positions agree with TRBD1. The CDR3 consists of 14 residues. With 4 bases clipped from V and 3 bases from J, the junction kept 4 bases outside the gene matches. Germline V gene lookup returns CDR1 SEHNR and CDR2 FQNEAQ (reference sequence). Variable domain in full (rest from reference TRBV7-9 and TRBJ1-1): DTGVSQNPRHKITKRGQNVTFRCDPISEHNRLYWYRQTLGQGPEFLTYFQNEAQLEKSRLLSDRFSAERPKGSFSTLEIQRTEQGDSAMYLCASSSDRADTEAFFGQGTRLTVV.

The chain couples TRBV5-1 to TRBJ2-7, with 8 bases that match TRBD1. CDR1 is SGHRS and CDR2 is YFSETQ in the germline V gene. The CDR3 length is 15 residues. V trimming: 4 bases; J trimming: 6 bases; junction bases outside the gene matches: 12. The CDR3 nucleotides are TGCGCCAGCAGCGAATCCGGGTCAGGGGGCACCGAGCAGTACTTC. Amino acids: CASSESGSGGTEQYF.

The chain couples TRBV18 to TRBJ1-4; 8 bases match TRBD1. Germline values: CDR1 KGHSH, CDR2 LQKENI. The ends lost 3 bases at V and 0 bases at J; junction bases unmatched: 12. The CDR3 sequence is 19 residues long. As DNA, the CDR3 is TGTGCCAGCTCACCGTTCCTGACGACAGGGGCAGCAACTAATGAAAAACTGTTTTTT. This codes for CASSPFLTTGAATNEKLFF.

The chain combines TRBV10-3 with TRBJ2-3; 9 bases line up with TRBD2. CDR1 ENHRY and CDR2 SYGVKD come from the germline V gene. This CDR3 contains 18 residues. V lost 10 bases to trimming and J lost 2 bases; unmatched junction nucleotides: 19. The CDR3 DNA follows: TGTGCCACCCTTACAGGATCGGGCGGGGGGGCCTCCACAGATACGCAGTATTTT. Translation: CATLTGSGGGASTDTQYF.

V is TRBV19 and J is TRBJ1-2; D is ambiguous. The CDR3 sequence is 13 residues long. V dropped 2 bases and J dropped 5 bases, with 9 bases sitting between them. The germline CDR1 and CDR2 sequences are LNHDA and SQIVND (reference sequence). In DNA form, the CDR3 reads TGTGCCAGTAGTATAAACCAAATTTATGGCTACACCTTC. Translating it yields CASSINQIYGYTF.

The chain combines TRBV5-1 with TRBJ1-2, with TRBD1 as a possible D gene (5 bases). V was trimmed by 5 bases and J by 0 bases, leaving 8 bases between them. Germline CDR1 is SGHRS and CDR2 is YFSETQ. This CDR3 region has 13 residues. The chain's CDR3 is CASSSTANYGYTF. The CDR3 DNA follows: TGCGCCAGCAGTTCGACAGCTAACTATGGCTACACCTTC.

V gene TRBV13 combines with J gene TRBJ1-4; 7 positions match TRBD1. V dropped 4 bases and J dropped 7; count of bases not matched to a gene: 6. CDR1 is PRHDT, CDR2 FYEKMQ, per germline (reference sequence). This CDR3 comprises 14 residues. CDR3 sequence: CASSSRQGGEKLFF. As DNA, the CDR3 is TGTGCCAGCAGCTCACGACAGGGTGGTGAAAAACTGTTTTTT.

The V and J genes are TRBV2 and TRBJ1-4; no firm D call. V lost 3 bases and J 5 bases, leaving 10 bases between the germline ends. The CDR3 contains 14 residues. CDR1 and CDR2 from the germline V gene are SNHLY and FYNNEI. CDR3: CASSEGGRNEKLFF. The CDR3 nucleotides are TGTGCCAGCAGTGAGGGTGGGAGGAATGAAAAACTGTTTTTT.

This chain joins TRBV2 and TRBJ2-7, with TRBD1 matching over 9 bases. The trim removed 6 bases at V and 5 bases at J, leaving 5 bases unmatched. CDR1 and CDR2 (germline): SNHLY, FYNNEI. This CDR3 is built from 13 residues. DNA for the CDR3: TGTGCCAGCAGCCCGAGACAGGGGGACGAGCAGTACTTC. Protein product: CASSPRQGDEQYF.

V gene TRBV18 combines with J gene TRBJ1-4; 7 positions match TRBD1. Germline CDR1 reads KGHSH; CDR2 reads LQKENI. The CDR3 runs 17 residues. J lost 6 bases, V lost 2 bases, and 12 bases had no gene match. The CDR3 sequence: CASSPSGEGGAYEKLFF. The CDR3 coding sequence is TGTGCCAGCTCACCAAGTGGTGAAGGGGGCGCGTATGAAAAACTGTTTTTT.

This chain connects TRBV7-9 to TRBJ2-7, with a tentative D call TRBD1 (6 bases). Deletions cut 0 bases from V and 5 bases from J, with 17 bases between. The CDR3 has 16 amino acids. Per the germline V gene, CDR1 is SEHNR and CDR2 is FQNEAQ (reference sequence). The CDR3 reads CASSLAGAGARNEQYF. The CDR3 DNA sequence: TGTGCCAGCAGCTTAGCGGGAGCAGGGGCGAGGAACGAGCAGTACTTC.

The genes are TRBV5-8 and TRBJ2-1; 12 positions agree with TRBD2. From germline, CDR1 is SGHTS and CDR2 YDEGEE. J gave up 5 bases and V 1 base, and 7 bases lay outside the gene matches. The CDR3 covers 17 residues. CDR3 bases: TGTGCCAGCAGCTTGAAGGCTAGCGGGGGGGCCGACAATGAGCAGTTCTTC. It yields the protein CASSLKASGGADNEQFF.

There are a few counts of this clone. The CDR3 nucleotides read TGTGCCAGCAGCGTAGGGGGAGGGGAGACCCAGTACTTC. Amino acid sequence: CASSVGGGETQYF. The J gene is TRBJ2-5, the V gene TRBV9, with 7 bases aligning to TRBD2. The V and J ends lost 0 bases and 5 bases, in that order; junction bases with no gene match: 1. This CDR3 is 13 amino acids long. Germline V gene data show CDR1 as SGDLS and CDR2 as YYNGEE.

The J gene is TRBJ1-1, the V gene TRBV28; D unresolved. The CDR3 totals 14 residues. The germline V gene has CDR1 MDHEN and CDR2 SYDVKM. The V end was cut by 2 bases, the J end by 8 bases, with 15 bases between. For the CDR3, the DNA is TGTGCCAGCAGTTTAGCCCGCCAAGTCATGGAAGCTTTCTTT. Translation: CASSLARQVMEAFF.

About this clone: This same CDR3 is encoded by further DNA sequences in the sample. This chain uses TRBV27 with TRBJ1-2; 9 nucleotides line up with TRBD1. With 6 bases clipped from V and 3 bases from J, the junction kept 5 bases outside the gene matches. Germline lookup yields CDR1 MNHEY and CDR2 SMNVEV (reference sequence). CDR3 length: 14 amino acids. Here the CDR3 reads CASRRDRADYGYTF. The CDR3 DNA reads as TGTGCCAGCAGGCGGGACAGGGCGGACTATGGCTACACCTTC.

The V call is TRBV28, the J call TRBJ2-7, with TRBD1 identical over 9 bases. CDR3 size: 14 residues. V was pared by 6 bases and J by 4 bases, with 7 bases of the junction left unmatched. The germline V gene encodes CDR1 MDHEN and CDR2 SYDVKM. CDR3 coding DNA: TGTGCCAGCAGAAGGTCAGGACAGGGGTACGAGCAGTACTTC. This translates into CASRRSGQGYEQYF.

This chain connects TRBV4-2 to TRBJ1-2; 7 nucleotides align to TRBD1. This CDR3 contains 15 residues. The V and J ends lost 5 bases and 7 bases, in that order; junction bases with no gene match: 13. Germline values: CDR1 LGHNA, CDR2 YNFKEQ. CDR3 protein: CASSTNIQGLGGYTF. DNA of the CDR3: TGTGCCAGCAGCACTAACATACAGGGGTTAGGTGGCTACACCTTC.